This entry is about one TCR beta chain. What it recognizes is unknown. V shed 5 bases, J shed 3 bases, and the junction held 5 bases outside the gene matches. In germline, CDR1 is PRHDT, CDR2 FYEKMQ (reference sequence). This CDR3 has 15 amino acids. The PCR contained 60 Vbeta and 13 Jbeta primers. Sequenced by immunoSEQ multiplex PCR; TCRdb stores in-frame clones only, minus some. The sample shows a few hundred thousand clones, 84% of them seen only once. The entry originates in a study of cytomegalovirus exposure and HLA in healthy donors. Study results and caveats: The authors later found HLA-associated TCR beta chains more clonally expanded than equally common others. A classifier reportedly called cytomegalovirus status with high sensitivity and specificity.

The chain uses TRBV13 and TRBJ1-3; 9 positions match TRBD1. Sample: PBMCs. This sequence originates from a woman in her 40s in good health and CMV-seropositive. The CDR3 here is CASSPGQGHGNTIYF. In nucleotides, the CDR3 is TGTGCCAGCAGCCCCGGACAGGGGCATGGAAACACCATATATTTT.